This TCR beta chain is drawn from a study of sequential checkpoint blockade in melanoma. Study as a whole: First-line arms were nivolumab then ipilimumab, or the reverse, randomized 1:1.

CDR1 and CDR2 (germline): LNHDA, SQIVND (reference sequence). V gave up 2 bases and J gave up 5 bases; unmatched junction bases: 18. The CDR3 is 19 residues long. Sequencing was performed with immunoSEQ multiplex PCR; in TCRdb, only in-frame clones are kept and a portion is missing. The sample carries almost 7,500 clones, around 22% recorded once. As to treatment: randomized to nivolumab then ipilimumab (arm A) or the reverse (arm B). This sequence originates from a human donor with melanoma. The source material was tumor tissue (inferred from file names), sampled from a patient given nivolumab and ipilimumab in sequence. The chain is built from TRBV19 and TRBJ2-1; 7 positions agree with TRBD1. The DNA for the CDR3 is TGTGCCAGTAGTATAAACAGGGGCCAACCCGGAGGTCGAAACAATGAGCAGTTCTTC. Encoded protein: CASSINRGQPGGRNNEQFF.